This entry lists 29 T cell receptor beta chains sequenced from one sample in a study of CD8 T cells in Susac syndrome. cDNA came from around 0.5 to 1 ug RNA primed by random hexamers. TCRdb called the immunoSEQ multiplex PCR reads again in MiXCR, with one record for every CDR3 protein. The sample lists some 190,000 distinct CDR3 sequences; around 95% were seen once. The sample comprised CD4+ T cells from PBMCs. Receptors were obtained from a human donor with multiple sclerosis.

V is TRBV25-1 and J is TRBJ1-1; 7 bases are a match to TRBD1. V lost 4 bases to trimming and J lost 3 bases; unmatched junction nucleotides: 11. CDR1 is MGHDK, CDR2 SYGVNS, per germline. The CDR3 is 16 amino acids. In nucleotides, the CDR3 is TGTGCCAGCAGTGGCTCAGGGGGAACTGGGGACACTGAAGCTTTCTTT. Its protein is CASSGSGGTGDTEAFF.

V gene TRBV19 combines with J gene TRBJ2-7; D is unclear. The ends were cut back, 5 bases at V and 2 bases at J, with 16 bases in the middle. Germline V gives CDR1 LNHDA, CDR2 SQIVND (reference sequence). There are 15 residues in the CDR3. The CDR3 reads CASSRIRLPTYEQYF. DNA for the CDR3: TGTGCCAGTAGTCGAATCAGACTGCCCACCTACGAGCAGTACTTC.

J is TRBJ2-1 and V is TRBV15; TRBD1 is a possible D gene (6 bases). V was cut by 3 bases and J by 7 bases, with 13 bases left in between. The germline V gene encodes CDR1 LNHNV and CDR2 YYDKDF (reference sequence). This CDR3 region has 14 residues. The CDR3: CATSSRLGQNEQFF. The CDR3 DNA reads TGTGCCACCAGCAGTAGATTGGGACAAAATGAGCAGTTCTTC.

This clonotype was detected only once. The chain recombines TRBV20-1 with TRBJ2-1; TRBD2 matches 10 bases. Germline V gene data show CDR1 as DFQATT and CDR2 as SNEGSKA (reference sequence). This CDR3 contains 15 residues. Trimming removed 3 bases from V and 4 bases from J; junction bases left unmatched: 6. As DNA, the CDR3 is TGCAGTGCTAGCAGAGCGGGGGGGCGGTACAATGAGCAGTTCTTC. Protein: CSASRAGGRYNEQFF.

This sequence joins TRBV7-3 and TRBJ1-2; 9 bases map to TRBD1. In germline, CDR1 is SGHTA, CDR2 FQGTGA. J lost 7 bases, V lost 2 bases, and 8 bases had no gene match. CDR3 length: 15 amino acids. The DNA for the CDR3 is TGTGCCAGCAGCTTAGGGGGACAGGGAGCGGCTGGCTACACCTTC. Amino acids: CASSLGGQGAAGYTF. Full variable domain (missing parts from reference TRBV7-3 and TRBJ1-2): GAGVSQTPSNKVTEKGKYVELRCDPISGHTALYWYRQSLGQGPEFLIYFQGTGAADDSGLPNDRFFAVRPEGSVSTLKIQRTERGDSAVYLCASSLGGQGAAGYTFGSGTRLTVV.

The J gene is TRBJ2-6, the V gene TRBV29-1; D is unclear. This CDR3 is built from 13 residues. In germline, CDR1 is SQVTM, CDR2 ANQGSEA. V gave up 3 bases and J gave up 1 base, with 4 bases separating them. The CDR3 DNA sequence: TGCAGCGTTGAGGAGTCTGGGGCCAACGTCCTGACTTTC. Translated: CSVEESGANVLTF.

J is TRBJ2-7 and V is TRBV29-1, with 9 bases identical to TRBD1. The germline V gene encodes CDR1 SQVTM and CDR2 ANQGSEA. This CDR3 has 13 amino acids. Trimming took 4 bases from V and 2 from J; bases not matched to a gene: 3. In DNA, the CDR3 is TGCAGCGTTGGGACAGGGGCCCCCTACGAGCAGTACTTC. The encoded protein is CSVGTGAPYEQYF.

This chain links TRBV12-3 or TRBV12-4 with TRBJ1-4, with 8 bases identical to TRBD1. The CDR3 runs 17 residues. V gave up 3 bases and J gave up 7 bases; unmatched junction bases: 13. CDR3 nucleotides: TGTGCCAGCAGTTTCGACAGGGGCCCGCAAAGTACTGAAAAACTGTTTTTT. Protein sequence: CASSFDRGPQSTEKLFF.

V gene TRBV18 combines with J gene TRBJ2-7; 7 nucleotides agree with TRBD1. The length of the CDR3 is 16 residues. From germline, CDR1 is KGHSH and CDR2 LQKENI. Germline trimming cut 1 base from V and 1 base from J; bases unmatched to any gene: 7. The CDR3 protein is CASSPLPGQTSYEQYF. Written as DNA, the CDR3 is TGTGCCAGCTCACCACTCCCGGGACAGACGTCCTACGAGCAGTACTTC.

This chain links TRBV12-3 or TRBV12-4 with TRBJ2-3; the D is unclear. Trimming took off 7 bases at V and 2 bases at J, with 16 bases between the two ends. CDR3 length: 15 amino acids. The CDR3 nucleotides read TGTGCCAGCACCCCCGGAAAGGCAATCACAGATACGCAGTATTTT. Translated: CASTPGKAITDTQYF.

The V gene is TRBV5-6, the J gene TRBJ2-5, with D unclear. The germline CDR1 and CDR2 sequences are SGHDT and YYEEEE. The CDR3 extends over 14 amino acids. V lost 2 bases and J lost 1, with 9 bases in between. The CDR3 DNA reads TGTGCCAGCAGCTTAGTACAGACCCAAGAGACCCAGTACTTC. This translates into CASSLVQTQETQYF.

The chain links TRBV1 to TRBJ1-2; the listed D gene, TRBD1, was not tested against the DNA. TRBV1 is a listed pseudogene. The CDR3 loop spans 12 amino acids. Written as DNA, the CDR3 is TGCACCAGCAGCCAGAAAGGGGTTGGCTACACCTTC. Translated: CTSSQKGVGYTF.

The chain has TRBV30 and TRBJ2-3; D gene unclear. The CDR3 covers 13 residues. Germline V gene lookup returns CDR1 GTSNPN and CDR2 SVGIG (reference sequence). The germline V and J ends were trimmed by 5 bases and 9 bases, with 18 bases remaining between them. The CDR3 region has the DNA TGTGCCTGGCGGCTGGCTAATGTGGAGACGCAGTATTTT. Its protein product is CAWRLANVETQYF.

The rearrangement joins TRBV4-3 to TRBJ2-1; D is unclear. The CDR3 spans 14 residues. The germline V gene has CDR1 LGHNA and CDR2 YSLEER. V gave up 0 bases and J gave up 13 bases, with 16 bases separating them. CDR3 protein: CASSQDLLAARQFF. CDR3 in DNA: TGCGCCAGCAGCCAAGACTTACTGGCGGCTCGACAGTTCTTC.

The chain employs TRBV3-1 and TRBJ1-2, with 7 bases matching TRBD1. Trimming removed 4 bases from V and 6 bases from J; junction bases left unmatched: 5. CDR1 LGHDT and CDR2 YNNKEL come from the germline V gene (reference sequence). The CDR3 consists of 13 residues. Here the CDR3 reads CASSPTGSHGYTF. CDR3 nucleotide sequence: TGTGCCAGCAGCCCGACAGGGTCGCATGGCTACACCTTC.

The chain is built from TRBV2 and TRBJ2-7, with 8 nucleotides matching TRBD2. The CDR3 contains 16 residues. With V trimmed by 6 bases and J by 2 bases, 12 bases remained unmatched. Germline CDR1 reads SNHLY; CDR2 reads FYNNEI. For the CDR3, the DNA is TGTGCCAGCAGACCCCCCTCTCGGGGGGGGACCTACGAGCAGTACTTC. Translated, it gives CASRPPSRGGTYEQYF.

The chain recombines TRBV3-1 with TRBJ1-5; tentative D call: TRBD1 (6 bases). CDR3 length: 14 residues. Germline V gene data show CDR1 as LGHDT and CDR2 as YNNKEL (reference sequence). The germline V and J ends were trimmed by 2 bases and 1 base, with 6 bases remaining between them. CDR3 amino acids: CASSQTGSNQPQHF. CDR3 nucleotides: TGTGCCAGCAGCCAAACAGGGAGCAATCAGCCCCAGCATTTT.

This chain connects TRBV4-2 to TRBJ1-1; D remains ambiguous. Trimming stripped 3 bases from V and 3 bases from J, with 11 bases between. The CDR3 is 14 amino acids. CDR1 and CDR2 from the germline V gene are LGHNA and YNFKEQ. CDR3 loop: CASSQSDRDTEAFF. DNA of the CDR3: TGTGCCAGCAGCCAGAGTGACCGCGACACTGAAGCTTTCTTT.

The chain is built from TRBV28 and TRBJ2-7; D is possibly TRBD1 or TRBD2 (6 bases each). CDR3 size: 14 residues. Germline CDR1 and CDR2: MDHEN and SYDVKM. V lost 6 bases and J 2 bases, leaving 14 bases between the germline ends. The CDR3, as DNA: TGTGCCAGCAGCTCCCGCGGGACAACCTACGAGCAGTACTTC. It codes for CASSSRGTTYEQYF.

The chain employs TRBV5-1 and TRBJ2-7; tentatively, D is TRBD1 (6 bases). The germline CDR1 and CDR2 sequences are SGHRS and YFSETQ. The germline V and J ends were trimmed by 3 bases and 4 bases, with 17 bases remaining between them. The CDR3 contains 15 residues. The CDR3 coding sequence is TGCGCCAGCAGCTCCAGGGGAGTGACGCCTTACGAGCAGTACTTC. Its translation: CASSSRGVTPYEQYF. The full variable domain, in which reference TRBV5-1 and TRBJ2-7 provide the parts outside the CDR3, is KAGVTQTPRYLIKTRGQQVTLSCSPISGHRSVSWYQQTPGQGLQFLFEYFSETQRNKGNFPGRFSGRQFSNSRSEMNVSTLELGDSALYLCASSSRGVTPYEQYFGPGTRLTVT.

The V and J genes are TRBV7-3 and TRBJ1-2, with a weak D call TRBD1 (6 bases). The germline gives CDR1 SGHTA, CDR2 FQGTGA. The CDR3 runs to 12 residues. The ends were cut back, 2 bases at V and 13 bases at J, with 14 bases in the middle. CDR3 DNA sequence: TGTGCCAGCAGCTTAGCACAGGGAGAGCGCACCTTC. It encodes CASSLAQGERTF.

This chain's CDR3 is CASSGISTDTQYF. As DNA, the CDR3 is TGTGCCAGCAGTGGGATAAGCACAGATACGCAGTATTTT. V and J are TRBV9 and TRBJ2-3; D gene ambiguous. The CDR3 runs 13 residues. Germline loops: CDR1 SGDLS, CDR2 YYNGEE. V was pared by 5 bases and J by 0 bases, with 7 bases between.

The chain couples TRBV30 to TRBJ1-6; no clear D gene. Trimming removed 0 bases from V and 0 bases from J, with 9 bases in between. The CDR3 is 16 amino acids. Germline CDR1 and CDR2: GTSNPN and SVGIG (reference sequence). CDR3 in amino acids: CAWSVLGSSYNSPLHF. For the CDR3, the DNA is TGTGCCTGGAGTGTATTGGGGAGCTCCTATAATTCACCCCTCCACTTT.

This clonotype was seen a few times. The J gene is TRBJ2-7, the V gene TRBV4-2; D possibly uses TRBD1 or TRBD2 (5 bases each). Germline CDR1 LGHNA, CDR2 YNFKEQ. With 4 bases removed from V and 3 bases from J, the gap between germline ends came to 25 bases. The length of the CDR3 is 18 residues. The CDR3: CASSRTADIGPGGYEQYF. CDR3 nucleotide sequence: TGTGCCAGCAGCCGCACAGCGGACATAGGACCGGGTGGCTACGAGCAGTACTTC.

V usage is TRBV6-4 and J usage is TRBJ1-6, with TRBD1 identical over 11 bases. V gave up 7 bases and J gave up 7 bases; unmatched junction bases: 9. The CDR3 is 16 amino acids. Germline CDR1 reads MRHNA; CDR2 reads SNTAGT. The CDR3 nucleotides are TGTGCCAGCACTCAGGACAGGGGGCTAGAGAATTCACCCCTCCACTTT. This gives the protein CASTQDRGLENSPLHF.

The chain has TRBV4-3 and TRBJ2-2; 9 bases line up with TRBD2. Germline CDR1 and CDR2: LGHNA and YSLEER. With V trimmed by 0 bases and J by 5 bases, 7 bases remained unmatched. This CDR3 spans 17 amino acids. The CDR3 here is CASSQEPAGGFTGELFF. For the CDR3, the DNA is TGCGCCAGCAGCCAAGAACCAGCGGGGGGATTTACCGGGGAGCTGTTTTTT.

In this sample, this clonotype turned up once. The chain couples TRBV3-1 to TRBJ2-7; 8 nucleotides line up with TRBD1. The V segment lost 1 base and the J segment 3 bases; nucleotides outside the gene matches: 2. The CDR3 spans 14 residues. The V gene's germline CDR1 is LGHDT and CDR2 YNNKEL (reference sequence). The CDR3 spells CASSQGDRYYEQYF. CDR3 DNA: TGTGCCAGCAGCCAAGGGGACAGGTACTACGAGCAGTACTTC.

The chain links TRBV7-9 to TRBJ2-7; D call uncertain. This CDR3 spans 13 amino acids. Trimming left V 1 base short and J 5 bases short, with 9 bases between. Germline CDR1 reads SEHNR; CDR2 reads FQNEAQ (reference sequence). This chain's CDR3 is CASSLVSPHEQYF. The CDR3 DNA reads TGTGCCAGCAGCTTAGTATCGCCCCACGAGCAGTACTTC. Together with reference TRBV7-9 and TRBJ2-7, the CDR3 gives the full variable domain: DTGVSQNPRHKITKRGQNVTFRCDPISEHNRLYWYRQTLGQGPEFLTYFQNEAQLEKSRLLSDRFSAERPKGSFSTLEIQRTEQGDSAMYLCASSLVSPHEQYFGPGTRLTVT.

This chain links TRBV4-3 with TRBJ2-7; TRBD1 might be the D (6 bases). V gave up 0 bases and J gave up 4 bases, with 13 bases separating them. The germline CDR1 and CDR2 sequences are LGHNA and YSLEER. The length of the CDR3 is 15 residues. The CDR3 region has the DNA TGCGCCAGCAGCCAAGAGGGCAGGGGCCCATACGAGCAGTACTTC. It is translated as CASSQEGRGPYEQYF.